These 19 T cell receptor beta chains share one sample of origin, sequenced in a study of CD8+ T cells in alopecia areata. TCR sequencing used cDNA made by reverse transcription of extracted RNA. The table came from immunoSEQ multiplex PCR; TCRdb's copy has only in-frame clones and leaves some out. This table has 35,000 or so clones, around 57% appearing once. In a group of four to six patients, CD4+ cells were sorted into CD25+CD127- cells. The sequenced sample consisted of CD4+ Tregs sorted from blood. Every receptor here comes from a human donor with alopecia areata.

The DNA for the CDR3 is TGCGCCAGCAGCCCTGGGGGACTAGCAGCCTACGAGCAGTACTTC. Amino acids: CASSPGGLAAYEQYF. The chain recombines TRBV4-1 with TRBJ2-7; TRBD2 matches 9 bases. CDR1 and CDR2 from the germline V gene are MGHRA and YSYEKL. V shed 4 bases, J shed 2 bases, and the junction held 6 bases outside the gene matches. This CDR3 is 15 amino acids long.

This clone was recorded a few times. This sequence joins TRBV7-2 and TRBJ2-1; 9 bases match TRBD2. The CDR3 runs to 12 residues. Trimming at V came to 2 bases and at J to 16 bases, leaving 6 bases not matched to a gene. From germline, CDR1 is SGHTA and CDR2 FQGNSA. CDR3 DNA: TGTGCCAGCAGCTTATCCGGGACTAGCAAATTCTTC. Amino acids: CASSLSGTSKFF.

As DNA, the CDR3 is TGTGCCAGCAGCCTTTCCGACAGAATCTATGGCTACACCTTC. This sequence encodes CASSLSDRIYGYTF. V is TRBV7-9 and J is TRBJ1-2; possible D gene TRBD1, 5 bases. V was cut by 5 bases and J by 4 bases, with 14 bases left in between. CDR1 and CDR2 from the germline V gene are SEHNR and FQNEAQ (reference sequence). CDR3 length: 14 residues.

V usage is TRBV2 and J usage is TRBJ1-5; 8 bases fit TRBD1. Germline CDR1 and CDR2: SNHLY and FYNNEI. The CDR3 is made up of 15 amino acids. Losses at the gene ends were 4 bases for V and 2 bases for J; bases not matched to a gene: 4. CDR3 protein: CASSGQGAGNQPQHF. In DNA, the CDR3 is TGTGCCAGCAGTGGGCAGGGGGCGGGCAATCAGCCCCAGCATTTT.

The chain couples TRBV5-1 to TRBJ1-4, with unresolved D. The V gene lost 6 bases and the J gene lost 0 bases, with 9 bases spanning the gap. This CDR3 spans 14 amino acids. Germline V CDR1 and CDR2: SGHRS, YFSETQ. This CDR3 reads CASKDQATNEKLFF. CDR3 DNA: TGCGCCAGCAAAGACCAAGCAACTAATGAAAAACTGTTTTTT.

This clone was counted once. V is TRBV21-1 and J is TRBJ1-1. TRBV21-1 is listed as a pseudogene. The CDR3 loop spans 12 amino acids. The CDR3 sequence: CASSISGMEAFF. CDR3 nucleotide sequence: TGTGCCAGCAGCATCTCCGGTATGGAAGCTTTCTTT.

The V gene is TRBV5-1, the J gene TRBJ2-1; TRBD2 matches 10 bases. Germline V gene lookup returns CDR1 SGHRS and CDR2 YFSETQ. The length of the CDR3 is 15 residues. Unmatched junction bases numbered 4, after V lost 4 bases and J lost 3 bases. This CDR3 reads CASSAASGGYNEQFF. The CDR3 bases are TGCGCCAGCAGCGCAGCTAGCGGGGGCTACAATGAGCAGTTCTTC.

The chain employs TRBV7-9 and TRBJ2-7, with TRBD2 matching 8 bases. CDR3 length: 15 amino acids. Germline CDR1 is SEHNR and CDR2 is FQNEAQ (reference sequence). J was trimmed by 1 base and V by 2 bases; bases with no gene match: 4. In DNA form, the CDR3 reads TGTGCCAGCAGCTTACGCGGGGGGCAATCCTACGAGCAGTACTTC. This gives the protein CASSLRGGQSYEQYF.

The chain has TRBV7-3 and TRBJ2-2, with no clear D. V was shortened by 1 base and J by 7 bases, with 4 bases between the two germline ends. From germline, CDR1 is SGHTA and CDR2 FQGTGA. The CDR3 runs 12 residues. DNA for the CDR3: TGTGCCAGCAGCTTAAGGGACGGGGAGCTGTTTTTT. Amino acid sequence: CASSLRDGELFF.

This chain joins TRBV18 and TRBJ1-5; possibly TRBD1 for D (6 bases). Germline-derived CDR1 and CDR2 are KGHSH and LQKENI. V gave up 2 bases and J gave up 0 bases, with 17 bases separating them. The CDR3 consists of 18 residues. CDR3 nucleotides: TGTGCCAGCTCACCATCTCAGACAGGACTTTATAGCAATCAGCCCCAGCATTTT. It specifies CASSPSQTGLYSNQPQHF.

The rearrangement joins TRBV7-3 to TRBJ2-7; 7 bases line up with TRBD1. Germline CDR1 and CDR2: SGHTA and FQGTGA. The CDR3 consists of 15 residues. V dropped 2 bases and J dropped 4; count of bases not matched to a gene: 8. The CDR3 loop is CASSLRRQGVYEQYF. For the CDR3, the DNA is TGTGCCAGCAGCTTACGCCGGCAGGGGGTGTACGAGCAGTACTTC.

The chain has TRBV27 and TRBJ1-2; D not resolved. This CDR3 has 14 residues. CDR1 and CDR2 (germline): MNHEY, SMNVEV (reference sequence). V lost 0 bases, J lost 8 bases, and 13 bases lay in between. The CDR3 sequence is CASSLSFGSSGYTF. The CDR3 DNA sequence: TGTGCCAGCAGTTTATCATTCGGGTCGAGCGGCTACACCTTC.

This clone was counted a few times. V gene TRBV5-1 combines with J gene TRBJ2-2; D is unresolved. CDR3 length: 13 amino acids. Germline V gene sequence: CDR1 SGHRS, CDR2 YFSETQ. V lost 1 base and J 6 bases, leaving 7 bases between the germline ends. CDR3 DNA: TGCGCCAGCAGCTTGTTTCGTGCCGGGGAGCTGTTTTTT. Translated: CASSLFRAGELFF.

This clone was found once. The J gene is TRBJ2-7, the V gene TRBV6-5; no firm D call. V dropped 2 bases and J dropped 2 bases, with 7 bases sitting between them. The germline gives CDR1 MNHEY, CDR2 SVGAGI. The CDR3 spans 13 residues. In DNA, the CDR3 is TGTGCCAGCAGTTACCGGTCGACCTACGAGCAGTACTTC. Its translation is CASSYRSTYEQYF.

The V call is TRBV9, the J call TRBJ1-2; 10 bases map to TRBD1. The CDR3 is made up of 12 amino acids. The V gene's germline CDR1 is SGDLS and CDR2 YYNGEE. The V gene end was trimmed by 3 bases and the J gene end by 8 bases; junction bases not matched to a gene: 1. CDR3 DNA: TGTGCCAGCAGCGGGACAGGGGGAGGCTACACCTTC. Translating it yields CASSGTGGGYTF.

This sequence joins TRBV2 and TRBJ2-1, with a tentative D call TRBD2 (5 bases). The V and J ends lost 6 bases and 4 bases respectively, with 10 bases between them. CDR3 length: 13 residues. The germline V gene encodes CDR1 SNHLY and CDR2 FYNNEI. CDR3 sequence: CASRREGYNEQFF. CDR3 in DNA: TGTGCCAGCAGAAGAGAGGGATACAATGAGCAGTTCTTC.

J is TRBJ2-4 and V is TRBV7-9; D uncertain. Per the germline V gene, CDR1 is SEHNR and CDR2 is FQNEAQ (reference sequence). The V end lost 5 bases, the J end lost 0 bases, and 11 bases lay between the germline ends. This CDR3 comprises 15 residues. CDR3 sequence (DNA): TGTGCCAGCAGCCACAGTCGGGCAGCCAAAAACATTCAGTACTTC. It translates to CASSHSRAAKNIQYF. Together with reference TRBV7-9 and TRBJ2-4, the CDR3 gives the full variable domain: DTGVSQNPRHKITKRGQNVTFRCDPISEHNRLYWYRQTLGQGPEFLTYFQNEAQLEKSRLLSDRFSAERPKGSFSTLEIQRTEQGDSAMYLCASSHSRAAKNIQYFGAGTRLSVL.

This clone was observed a handful of times. The chain joins TRBV5-6 to TRBJ2-7; D gene ambiguous. The CDR3 spans 15 residues. Germline CDR1 SGHDT, CDR2 YYEEEE. Trimming removed 1 base from V and 0 bases from J, with 11 bases in between. The chain's CDR3 is CASSLWRISSYEQYF. The CDR3 DNA follows: TGTGCCAGCAGCTTGTGGCGGATTAGCTCCTACGAGCAGTACTTC.

The chain has TRBV30 and TRBJ2-7; 8 nucleotides match TRBD1. The length of the CDR3 is 15 residues. Germline CDR1 is GTSNPN and CDR2 is SVGIG (reference sequence). V lost 0 bases to trimming and J lost 1 base; unmatched junction nucleotides: 5. In DNA, the CDR3 is TGTGCCTGGAGTGTAACCACAGGGGGTTCCTACGAGCAGTACTTC. It is translated as CAWSVTTGGSYEQYF.